These 25 T cell receptor beta chains were sequenced from one sample in a study of cytomegalovirus exposure and HLA in healthy donors. Sequencing used immunoSEQ multiplex PCR; TCRdb keeps in-frame clones, though not all of them. The top ten clones hold about 0.8% of a sample with approximately 300,000 clones, about nine tenths of them seen once. The source material was PBMCs. The receptors come from a woman between 18 and 30 years old in good health and CMV-seronegative.

The chain has TRBV5-1 and TRBJ1-3; the D gene is possibly TRBD1 (6 bases). CDR3 length: 15 residues. The V and J ends lost 0 bases and 0 bases respectively, with 7 bases between them. Looked up from germline, CDR1 is SGHRS and CDR2 is YFSETQ. The CDR3 loop is CASSLEQGSGNTIYF. CDR3 DNA: TGCGCCAGCAGCTTGGAACAGGGCTCTGGAAACACCATATATTTT. The entire variable domain, with the rest obtained from reference TRBV5-1 and TRBJ1-3, is as follows: KAGVTQTPRYLIKTRGQQVTLSCSPISGHRSVSWYQQTPGQGLQFLFEYFSETQRNKGNFPGRFSGRQFSNSRSEMNVSTLELGDSALYLCASSLEQGSGNTIYFGEGSWLTVV.

The gene calls are TRBV9 and TRBJ1-5; D is perhaps TRBD1 (5 bases). The CDR3 has 14 residues. Deletions cut 7 bases from V and 6 bases from J, with 17 bases between. Germline lookup yields CDR1 SGDLS and CDR2 YYNGEE. In nucleotides, the CDR3 is TGTGCCAGCTCATCCCAGGGTAACTTTCAGCCCCAGCATTTT. This encodes CASSSQGNFQPQHF.

The chain links TRBV18 to TRBJ1-2; weak D call: TRBD1 (5 bases). The CDR3 is 17 residues long. Germline CDR1 KGHSH, CDR2 LQKENI. V lost 2 bases to trimming and J lost 4 bases, with 20 bases between them. CDR3 in amino acids: CASSPMDGGIDTYGYTF. CDR3 nucleotide sequence: TGTGCCAGCTCACCAATGGATGGGGGGATAGATACCTATGGCTACACCTTC.

As to this clone: The junction differs from germline at one of its ends, possibly a read error. The chain has TRBV28 and TRBJ1-5; no firm D call. CDR1 is MDHEN, CDR2 SYDVKM, per germline. The CDR3 has 13 amino acids. In nucleotides, the CDR3 is TGTGCCGCTAAGACGTTTAGCCATCAGCCCCAGCATTTT. Protein product: CAAKTFSHQPQHF.

V gene TRBV5-1 combines with J gene TRBJ2-7; TRBD2 matches 9 bases. Germline CDR1 and CDR2: SGHRS and YFSETQ. J lost 5 bases, V lost 0 bases, and 12 bases had no gene match. This CDR3 contains 17 residues. CDR3 region: CASSLGLAGTQGNEQYF. CDR3 sequence (DNA): TGCGCCAGCAGCTTGGGGCTAGCGGGGACCCAAGGGAACGAGCAGTACTTC.

This chain connects TRBV29-1 to TRBJ1-1; 10 positions agree with TRBD1. The CDR3 is 14 amino acids. Germline CDR1 is SQVTM and CDR2 is ANQGSEA. Unmatched junction bases numbered 10, after V lost 7 bases and J lost 5 bases. Here the CDR3 DNA reads TGCAGCGCGATAAGGACAGGGGGACGGACTGAAGCTTTCTTT. Amino acid sequence: CSAIRTGGRTEAFF.

The gene calls are TRBV7-3 and TRBJ2-7; 7 bases agree with TRBD2. Germline CDR1 reads SGHTA; CDR2 reads FQGTGA. V lost 5 bases to trimming and J lost 0 bases; unmatched junction nucleotides: 7. CDR3 length equals 15 residues. The CDR3 here is CASSLRGGDSYEQYF. The CDR3 DNA reads TGTGCCAGCAGCCTCCGTGGGGGGGACTCCTACGAGCAGTACTTC.

The chain recombines TRBV2 with TRBJ2-1, with 8 bases that match TRBD2. This CDR3 is built from 14 residues. Germline trimming cut 4 bases from V and 8 bases from J; bases unmatched to any gene: 7. Germline lookup yields CDR1 SNHLY and CDR2 FYNNEI. CDR3 region: CASSGLAGRDEQFF. CDR3 bases: TGTGCCAGCAGTGGGTTAGCGGGAAGGGATGAGCAGTTCTTC.

This rearrangement joins TRBV5-4 to TRBJ2-5, with D possibly matching TRBD2 (6 bases). Trimming took off 4 bases at V and 0 bases at J, with 10 bases between the two ends. The germline V gene has CDR1 SGHNT and CDR2 YYREEE (reference sequence). This CDR3 is 14 amino acids long. The CDR3 reads CASSRGLDQETQYF. CDR3 sequence (DNA): TGTGCCAGCAGCCGGGGACTTGACCAAGAGACCCAGTACTTC.

This chain joins TRBV7-2 and TRBJ2-1; TRBD2 agrees at 11 bases. The CDR3 spans 13 residues. The ends lost 9 bases at V and 10 bases at J; junction bases unmatched: 8. Per the germline V gene, CDR1 is SGHTA and CDR2 is FQGNSA. Here the CDR3 DNA reads TGTGCCAGTACACTAGCGGGAGAGGGGGAGCAGTTCTTC. The encoded protein is CASTLAGEGEQFF.

In this sample, this clone turned up once. The chain employs TRBV6-5 and TRBJ2-7, with a weak D call TRBD2 (6 bases). Germline V gives CDR1 MNHEY, CDR2 SVGAGI. V was shortened by 8 bases and J by 5 bases, with 16 bases between the two germline ends. This CDR3 region has 13 residues. CDR3: CASHRGGEDEQYF. In nucleotides, the CDR3 is TGTGCCAGCCACCGTGGCGGGGAGGACGAGCAGTACTTC.

The rearrangement links TRBV27 to TRBJ2-2, with D perhaps matching TRBD2 (6 bases). In germline, CDR1 is MNHEY, CDR2 SMNVEV (reference sequence). The CDR3 loop spans 15 amino acids. Trimming took off 6 bases at V and 4 bases at J, with 15 bases between the two ends. CDR3 bases: TGTGCCAGCAGATCTCGGGAGCAGGGCACCGGGGAGCTGTTTTTT. It encodes CASRSREQGTGELFF.

V is TRBV9 and J is TRBJ2-7, with a tentative D call TRBD2 (5 bases). Trimming took off 0 bases at V and 6 bases at J, with 19 bases between the two ends. The CDR3 runs to 16 residues. Germline V gene sequence: CDR1 SGDLS, CDR2 YYNGEE. In nucleotides, the CDR3 is TGTGCCAGCAGCGTAGCTGCGGGCAGCTCGGCGTCCGAGCAGTACTTC. Translation gives CASSVAAGSSASEQYF.

The J gene is TRBJ1-4, the V gene TRBV5-1; weak D call: TRBD1 (5 bases). The CDR3 length is 13 residues. The germline CDR1 and CDR2 sequences are SGHRS and YFSETQ. Trimming took 0 bases from V and 6 from J, leaving 6 bases between them. The CDR3 reads CASSLATDEKLFF. The CDR3 nucleotides read TGCGCCAGCAGCTTGGCGACAGATGAAAAACTGTTTTTT.

The chain carries TRBV27 and TRBJ1-1; D uncertain. The CDR3 extends over 12 amino acids. CDR1 is MNHEY and CDR2 is SMNVEV in the germline V gene (reference sequence). Trimming cost V 8 bases and J 0 bases, with 7 bases left between them. Here the CDR3 reads CASGGLNTEAFF. The CDR3 bases are TGTGCCAGCGGCGGTTTGAACACTGAAGCTTTCTTT.

The chain carries TRBV28 and TRBJ1-2, with D tentatively TRBD1 (5 bases). This CDR3 has 15 amino acids. V lost 1 base and J lost 2, with 11 bases in between. Germline CDR1 and CDR2: MDHEN and SYDVKM. CDR3: CASSLSGRENYGYTF. DNA of the CDR3: TGTGCCAGCAGTTTATCGGGCAGGGAAAACTATGGCTACACCTTC.

This chain joins TRBV29-1 and TRBJ2-3, with D hard to call. The V gene's germline CDR1 is SQVTM and CDR2 ANQGSEA. The CDR3 runs to 14 residues. V lost 5 bases and J lost 4, with 16 bases in between. This CDR3 reads CSVRSLLLPDTQYF. The CDR3 DNA reads as TGCAGCGTTCGAAGCCTATTACTCCCAGATACGCAGTATTTT.

The V call is TRBV5-6, the J call TRBJ2-7, with 11 bases matching TRBD1. Germline lookup yields CDR1 SGHDT and CDR2 YYEEEE. There are 15 residues in the CDR3. The ends lost 4 bases at V and 4 bases at J; junction bases unmatched: 7. The CDR3 loop is CASSDTGTGGYEQYF. CDR3 bases: TGTGCCAGCAGCGACACCGGGACAGGGGGTTACGAGCAGTACTTC.

The chain employs TRBV6-6 and TRBJ1-5; D possibly corresponds to TRBD1 (5 bases). V shed 7 bases and J shed 0 bases, with 10 bases lying between them. The CDR3 has 14 amino acids. Per germline, CDR1 MNHNY and CDR2 SVGAGI (reference sequence). In DNA form, the CDR3 reads TGTGCCAGCACGGGGGGGTATAGCAATCAGCCCCAGCATTTT. It is translated as CASTGGYSNQPQHF.

The chain employs TRBV6-1 and TRBJ2-5; the match to TRBD2 covers 14 bases. V gave up 4 bases and J gave up 0 bases; unmatched junction bases: 7. Germline assignment: CDR1 MNHNS and CDR2 SASEGT. The CDR3 is 18 amino acids. The CDR3 reads CASSALKGLAGDQETQYF. CDR3 nucleotide sequence: TGTGCCAGCAGTGCCTTAAAGGGACTAGCGGGGGACCAAGAGACCCAGTACTTC.

The V gene is TRBV6-1, the J gene TRBJ2-1; D gene ambiguous. The CDR3 has 13 amino acids. The ends were cut back, 3 bases at V and 5 bases at J, with 8 bases in the middle. The germline CDR1 and CDR2 sequences are MNHNS and SASEGT. In nucleotides, the CDR3 is TGTGCCAGCAGTGAGCAGCGCCACAATGAGCAGTTCTTC. Translating it yields CASSEQRHNEQFF.

V usage is TRBV5-1 and J usage is TRBJ2-6; D not certain. This CDR3 is 12 amino acids long. Germline CDR1 and CDR2: SGHRS and YFSETQ. V was trimmed by 4 bases and J by 4 bases, leaving 3 bases between them. The CDR3 is CASSEGANVLTF. CDR3 DNA sequence: TGCGCCAGCAGCGAGGGGGCCAACGTCCTGACTTTC.

The genes are TRBV11-2 and TRBJ2-7; maybe TRBD2 (6 bases). CDR1 and CDR2 from the germline V gene are SGHAT and FQNNGV. The V end was cut by 3 bases, the J end by 3 bases, with 9 bases between. The CDR3 sequence is 13 residues long. The CDR3 loop is CASSLGGGYEQYF. The CDR3 nucleotides read TGTGCCAGCAGCTTGGGGGGTGGCTACGAGCAGTACTTC.

J is TRBJ2-3 and V is TRBV7-3, with 11 bases that match TRBD2. The germline CDR1 and CDR2 sequences are SGHTA and FQGTGA. Trimming at V came to 5 bases and at J to 5 bases, leaving 6 bases not matched to a gene. This CDR3 contains 15 residues. CDR3 residues: CASSPGLAGGDTQYF. The CDR3 bases are TGTGCCAGCAGCCCCGGGCTAGCGGGAGGAGATACGCAGTATTTT.

This clone was recorded a few times. This chain joins TRBV7-6 and TRBJ2-3; 9 bases match TRBD2. CDR3 length equals 15 residues. The V gene's germline CDR1 is SGHVS and CDR2 FNYEAQ. The trim removed 0 bases at V and 6 bases at J, leaving 4 bases unmatched. The CDR3 bases are TGTGCCAGCAGCTTAGCCCGGACTAGCGAGGATACGCAGTATTTT. Amino acids: CASSLARTSEDTQYF.